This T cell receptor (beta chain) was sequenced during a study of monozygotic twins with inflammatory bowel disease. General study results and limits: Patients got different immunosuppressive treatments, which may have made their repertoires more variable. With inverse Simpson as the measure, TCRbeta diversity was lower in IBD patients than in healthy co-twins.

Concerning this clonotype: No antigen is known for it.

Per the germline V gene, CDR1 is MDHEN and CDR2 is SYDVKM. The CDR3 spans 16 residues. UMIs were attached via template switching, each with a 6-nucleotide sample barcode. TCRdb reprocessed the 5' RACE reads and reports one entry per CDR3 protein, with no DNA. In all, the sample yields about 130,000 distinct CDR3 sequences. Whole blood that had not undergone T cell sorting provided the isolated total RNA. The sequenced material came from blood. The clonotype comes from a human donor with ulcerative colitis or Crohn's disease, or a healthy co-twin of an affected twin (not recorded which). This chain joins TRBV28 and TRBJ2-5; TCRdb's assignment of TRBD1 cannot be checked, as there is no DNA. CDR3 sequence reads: CASSPADRGYQETQYF.